This T cell receptor (beta chain) comes out of a study of CD8+CD57+ T cells in acquired aplastic anemia. As for the study in general: CD4+ and CD8+ cells, once sorted, gave DNA averaging roughly 3 ug. Regarding the study as a whole: There were over 25 CD8+ CDR3 sequences that occurred in both patients and controls.

Those patients picked for sequencing had displayed CD8+CD57+ cell expansion on flow cytometry. There were no patients without severe acquired aplastic anemia. At blood sampling, none of the patients had yet received therapy. Genomic DNA provided the template from which TCR beta VDJ and CDR3 profiles were obtained. TCRdb called the reads again in MiXCR, with one record for every CDR3 protein. Of over 150,000 distinct CDR3 sequences in the sample, around 75% were seen once. About this clonotype itself: Antigen: not known.

The trim removed 2 bases at V and 4 bases at J, leaving 8 bases unmatched. From germline, CDR1 is SGHTS and CDR2 YDEGEE. This CDR3 spans 16 amino acids. The chain uses TRBV5-8 and TRBJ2-1; 8 bases map to TRBD1. The sequence came from a human donor with aplastic anemia. Material for sequencing was sorted CD4+, CD8+, or CD8+CD57+ T cells (not recorded which) from PBMCs. CDR3 bases: TGTGCCAGCAGCTTCGCACAGGGACAGGCATACAATGAGCAGTTCTTC. Translating gives CASSFAQGQAYNEQFF.